The 22 T cell receptor beta chains listed next were all sequenced from one sample in a study of cytomegalovirus exposure and HLA in healthy donors. In the PCR, 60 Vbeta and 13 Jbeta primers were used. Assay used: immunoSEQ multiplex PCR; TCRdb lists only in-frame clones, some missing. The table shows 110,000 to 150,000 clones, with over 60% occurring only once. The sequenced material came from PBMCs. All receptors derive from a man between 35 and 55 years old in good health and CMV-seronegative.

The chain recombines TRBV29-1 with TRBJ1-1; D remains ambiguous. Germline V gene data show CDR1 as SQVTM and CDR2 as ANQGSEA. Trimming took off 4 bases at V and 0 bases at J, with 9 bases between the two ends. The CDR3 has 13 amino acids. The CDR3 region has the DNA TGCAGCGTTGTGTCGCAGATGAACACTGAAGCTTTCTTT. Translated: CSVVSQMNTEAFF.

This clone occurred a few times. The germline gene is not matched at one end of the junction; a read error may be the cause. This sequence joins TRBV29-1 and TRBJ1-2, with 8 positions matching TRBD1. The CDR3 is 13 amino acids. CDR1 is SQVTM and CDR2 is ANQGSEA in the germline V gene. Written as DNA, the CDR3 is TGCAGCGCTATGACAGGGGACTTTTATGGCTACCCCTTC. Translating it yields CSAMTGDFYGYPF. Variable domain in full (rest from reference TRBV29-1 and TRBJ1-2): SAVISQKPSRDICQRGTSLTIQCQVDSQVTMMFWYRQQPGQSLTLIATANQGSEATYESGFVIDKFPISRPNLTFSTLTVSNMSPEDSSIYLCSAMTGDFYGYPFGSGTRLTVV.

This clone was observed once. V usage is TRBV4-1 and J usage is TRBJ2-1; 11 bases line up with TRBD2. V trimming: 2 bases; J trimming: 2 bases; junction bases outside the gene matches: 8. The length of the CDR3 is 18 residues. CDR1 is MGHRA and CDR2 is YSYEKL in the germline V gene. This chain's CDR3 is CASSQRSGRVGTYNEQFF. CDR3 nucleotides: TGCGCCAGCAGCCAACGTAGCGGGAGGGTGGGGACCTACAATGAGCAGTTCTTC.

This clone was observed many times. The rearrangement links TRBV6-1 to TRBJ2-1; 10 nucleotides align to TRBD2. Germline V gives CDR1 MNHNS, CDR2 SASEGT. The V segment lost 2 bases and the J segment 4 bases; nucleotides outside the gene matches: 2. There are 15 residues in the CDR3. This chain's CDR3 is CASSENSGGYNEQFF. The CDR3 region has the DNA TGTGCCAGCAGTGAAAATAGCGGGGGGTACAATGAGCAGTTCTTC.

This clone was seen only a few times. The chain recombines TRBV7-3 with TRBJ2-1, with 13 bases lining up with TRBD2. Looked up from germline, CDR1 is SGHTA and CDR2 is FQGTGA. The CDR3 has 18 amino acids. Trimming removed 2 bases from V and 6 bases from J; junction bases left unmatched: 10. The CDR3 loop is CASSLRGPGLAGINEQFF. For the CDR3, the DNA is TGTGCCAGCAGCTTACGAGGGCCGGGACTAGCGGGGATCAATGAGCAGTTCTTC.

The chain has TRBV25-1 and TRBJ1-1; perhaps TRBD1 as D (5 bases). This CDR3 is 13 amino acids long. Germline lookup yields CDR1 MGHDK and CDR2 SYGVNS. The ends were cut back, 3 bases at V and 7 bases at J, with 12 bases in the middle. This chain's CDR3 is CASSEGHRFEAFF. In DNA form, the CDR3 reads TGTGCCAGCAGTGAGGGGCATCGCTTTGAAGCTTTCTTT.

The chain has TRBV2 and TRBJ1-1; weak D call: TRBD1 (5 bases). CDR1 is SNHLY, CDR2 FYNNEI, per germline. The CDR3 totals 11 residues. Trimming shortened V by 7 bases and J by 12 bases, and 15 bases separated the two germline ends. CDR3 bases: TGTGCCAGCAACCGTGGCGGGGGTACTTTCTTT. Translated: CASNRGGGTFF.

The genes are TRBV19 and TRBJ1-2, with D possibly being TRBD1 (6 bases). The CDR3 spans 17 residues. Germline CDR1 is LNHDA and CDR2 is SQIVND (reference sequence). The germline V and J ends were trimmed by 4 bases and 0 bases, with 18 bases remaining between them. CDR3 nucleotides: TGTGCCAGTAGTACCGTTTTCGCGGGGGCCACTAACTATGGCTACACCTTC. Translated: CASSTVFAGATNYGYTF. Full variable domain (rest looked up from reference TRBV19 and TRBJ1-2): DGGITQSPKYLFRKEGQNVTLSCEQNLNHDAMYWYRQDPGQGLRLIYYSQIVNDFQKGDIAEGYSVSREKKESFPLTVTSAQKNPTAFYLCASSTVFAGATNYGYTFGSGTRLTVV.

The chain employs TRBV4-1 and TRBJ1-4; D call uncertain. CDR1 and CDR2 (germline): MGHRA, YSYEKL. V was cut by 2 bases and J by 4 bases, with 14 bases left in between. This CDR3 spans 16 amino acids. The CDR3 spells CASSQQAGPLNEKLFF. In DNA, the CDR3 is TGCGCCAGCAGCCAACAGGCAGGCCCGCTTAATGAAAAACTGTTTTTT.

The rearrangement joins TRBV13 to TRBJ1-2; no firm D call. The V gene lost 0 bases and the J gene lost 3 bases, with 11 bases spanning the gap. The CDR3 length is 15 residues. Germline V gene sequence: CDR1 PRHDT, CDR2 FYEKMQ (reference sequence). For the CDR3, the DNA is TGTGCCAGCAGCTTAGGCCGGTCGCCCCACTATGGCTACACCTTC. Its protein is CASSLGRSPHYGYTF.

J is TRBJ2-7 and V is TRBV2; D perhaps matches TRBD1 (6 bases). CDR1 SNHLY and CDR2 FYNNEI come from the germline V gene. The CDR3 is 14 amino acids. The ends were cut back, 7 bases at V and 3 bases at J, with 16 bases in the middle. The CDR3 nucleotides read TGTGCCAGCACGTCACGGACAGAAGGCTACGAGCAGTACTTC. This gives the protein CASTSRTEGYEQYF.

The CDR3 reads CASSPRGGADGYTF. The CDR3, as DNA: TGTGCCAGCAGCCCACGGGGGGGGGCTGATGGCTACACCTTC. The gene calls are TRBV7-9 and TRBJ1-2; D perhaps matches TRBD1 (6 bases). Trimming left V 5 bases short and J 6 bases short, with 16 bases between. The V gene's germline CDR1 is SEHNR and CDR2 FQNEAQ (reference sequence). The CDR3 sequence is 14 residues long.

This chain connects TRBV7-3 to TRBJ2-6; D uncertain. Germline-derived CDR1 and CDR2 are SGHTA and FQGTGA. CDR3 size: 16 residues. Trimming stripped 5 bases from V and 1 base from J, with 12 bases between. DNA of the CDR3: TGTGCCAGCAGCCTAGGCGCTAGGTCTGGGGCCAACGTCCTGACTTTC. Residues: CASSLGARSGANVLTF.

This chain connects TRBV7-9 to TRBJ1-4, with D possibly being TRBD1 (6 bases). Trimming removed 5 bases at V and 0 bases at J, with 13 bases between. The V gene's germline CDR1 is SEHNR and CDR2 FQNEAQ (reference sequence). The CDR3 is made up of 16 amino acids. CDR3 region: CASSPDRFPTNEKLFF. The DNA of the CDR3 is TGTGCCAGCAGCCCGGACAGATTCCCAACTAATGAAAAACTGTTTTTT.

This sequence joins TRBV5-1 and TRBJ2-5, with 7 bases lining up with TRBD2. CDR1 and CDR2 (germline): SGHRS, YFSETQ. With 0 bases clipped from V and 4 bases from J, the junction kept 6 bases outside the gene matches. This CDR3 spans 15 amino acids. The CDR3 sequence: CASSLATSRIETQYF. The CDR3 DNA follows: TGCGCCAGCAGCTTGGCGACTAGCAGGATAGAGACCCAGTACTTC.

This clone occurred a few times. This chain uses TRBV7-2 with TRBJ1-6; 7 positions match TRBD1. Germline V gene data show CDR1 as SGHTA and CDR2 as FQGNSA. This CDR3 region has 15 residues. V was clipped by 2 bases and J by 9 bases; unmatched bases: 7. CDR3 DNA sequence: TGTGCCAGCAGCTTACTTACAGGGGAGGTTTCACCCCTCCACTTT. It translates to CASSLLTGEVSPLHF.

The V gene is TRBV7-9, the J gene TRBJ2-7, with TRBD1 matching 7 bases. This CDR3 is 14 amino acids long. V shed 5 bases, J shed 2 bases, and the junction held 6 bases outside the gene matches. The germline V gene has CDR1 SEHNR and CDR2 FQNEAQ (reference sequence). In DNA, the CDR3 is TGTGCCAGCAGCCCGGGACAGCGACCCTACGAGCAGTACTTC. This encodes CASSPGQRPYEQYF.

This chain's CDR3 is CASSLDRGSYEQYF. CDR3 DNA: TGTGCCAGCAGTTTAGACAGGGGGTCCTACGAGCAGTACTTC. J is TRBJ2-7 and V is TRBV28, with 9 bases fitting TRBD1. This CDR3 contains 14 residues. The V gene's germline CDR1 is MDHEN and CDR2 SYDVKM. V lost 2 bases to trimming and J lost 1 base; unmatched junction nucleotides: 0.

The CDR3 reads CASSFRGLGNQPQHF. As DNA, the CDR3 is TGTGCCAGCAGTTTCAGGGGGCTGGGCAATCAGCCCCAGCATTTT. The rearrangement links TRBV27 to TRBJ1-5; 8 bases agree with TRBD1. Germline V gene data show CDR1 as MNHEY and CDR2 as SMNVEV (reference sequence). CDR3 length equals 15 residues. The ends lost 3 bases at V and 2 bases at J; junction bases unmatched: 3.

This clone was seen only a few times. The chain links TRBV6-1 to TRBJ2-7, with 7 bases aligning to TRBD2. Germline V CDR1 and CDR2: MNHNS, SASEGT. With V trimmed by 8 bases and J by 0 bases, 10 bases remained unmatched. The CDR3 covers 15 residues. CDR3 sequence: CASAREGRSSYEQYF. For the CDR3, the DNA is TGTGCCAGCGCTAGGGAGGGGCGAAGCTCCTACGAGCAGTACTTC.

The chain carries TRBV30 and TRBJ2-1; TRBD1 agrees at 7 bases. V lost 4 bases to trimming and J lost 3 bases; unmatched junction nucleotides: 3. The CDR3 runs to 13 residues. Germline-derived CDR1 and CDR2 are GTSNPN and SVGIG (reference sequence). CDR3 sequence: CAWTDRVYNEQFF. The CDR3 nucleotides read TGTGCCTGGACCGACAGGGTCTACAATGAGCAGTTCTTC.

The rearrangement links TRBV27 to TRBJ1-2, with D possibly TRBD1 on 5 matching bases. The V and J ends lost 0 bases and 7 bases respectively, with 12 bases between them. The CDR3 contains 14 residues. Germline CDR1 reads MNHEY; CDR2 reads SMNVEV (reference sequence). The CDR3 DNA follows: TGTGCCAGCAGTTTATCTAGGGCAGGGTCTGGCTACACCTTC. Protein: CASSLSRAGSGYTF.